What follows are 20 T cell receptor beta chains derived from one specimen sequenced in a study of T cell responses to AZD1222 COVID-19 vaccine. Data came from immunoSEQ multiplex PCR; TCRdb stores just in-frame clones and leaves some out. In the table there are roughly 100,000 clones, over 90% of which are singletons. The specimen was peripheral blood, collected on day 0 of AZD1222 vaccination. The receptors derive from an adult in good health.

The rearrangement links TRBV7-2 to TRBJ2-2; possibly TRBD1 or TRBD2 for D (5 bases each). V was pared by 5 bases and J by 2 bases, with 12 bases between. Per the germline V gene, CDR1 is SGHTA and CDR2 is FQGNSA. The CDR3 extends over 15 amino acids. In DNA, the CDR3 is TGTGCCAGCAGCCAAAGCCGGGACAACACCGGGGAGCTGTTTTTT. Translating it yields CASSQSRDNTGELFF.

The chain recombines TRBV15 with TRBJ2-1; the D gene is possibly TRBD2 (5 bases). This CDR3 is 17 amino acids long. The V and J ends lost 5 bases and 0 bases respectively, with 17 bases between them. Germline CDR1 LNHNV, CDR2 YYDKDF (reference sequence). The CDR3 DNA sequence: TGTGCCACCAGCGAACCGGCGCGGGCAAGCTCCTACAATGAGCAGTTCTTC. Translated, it gives CATSEPARASSYNEQFF.

The chain uses TRBV10-3 and TRBJ2-3, with D hard to call. CDR3 length equals 11 residues. Trimming shortened V by 6 bases and J by 6 bases, and 7 bases separated the two germline ends. Germline assignment: CDR1 ENHRY and CDR2 SYGVKD. In DNA form, the CDR3 reads TGTGCCATCAGCAGACGGGATACGCAGTATTTT. Its translation: CAISRRDTQYF.

The CDR3, as DNA: TGTGCCAGTAGTCTTCAGAAGGAGTACGAGCAGTACTTC. This sequence encodes CASSLQKEYEQYF. V and J are TRBV19 and TRBJ2-7; D gene uncertain. CDR1 is LNHDA, CDR2 SQIVND, per germline (reference sequence). V dropped 5 bases and J dropped 4 bases, with 12 bases sitting between them. This CDR3 is built from 13 residues.

The chain links TRBV5-5 to TRBJ1-6; D gene ambiguous. The germline V gene has CDR1 SGHKS and CDR2 YYEKEE (reference sequence). The CDR3 length is 13 residues. Trimming pared 0 bases from V and 7 bases from J, leaving 5 bases between. CDR3 DNA sequence: TGTGCCAGCAGCTTGGTTAAGAATTCACCCCTCCACTTT. Amino acid sequence: CASSLVKNSPLHF.

The chain recombines TRBV7-9 with TRBJ1-4; weak D call: TRBD1 (6 bases). CDR1 is SEHNR and CDR2 is FQNEAQ in the germline V gene (reference sequence). The CDR3 is made up of 13 amino acids. Trimming removed 4 bases at V and 7 bases at J, with 10 bases between. The DNA of the CDR3 is TGTGCCAGCAGCTCGGACAGTATTGAAAAACTGTTTTTT. This encodes CASSSDSIEKLFF.

The gene calls are TRBV23-1 and TRBJ2-7, with 7 bases identical to TRBD2. TRBV23-1 has ORF status, its function being uncertain. V was clipped by 2 bases and J by 2 bases; unmatched bases: 9. The CDR3 runs to 16 residues. The CDR3 sequence: CASSQIGRENTYEQYF. CDR3 DNA: TGCGCCAGCAGTCAAATAGGGAGGGAGAACACCTACGAGCAGTACTTC.

The V call is TRBV11-3, the J call TRBJ1-1; D not resolved. Germline V gene data show CDR1 as SGHNT and CDR2 as YENEEA. Trimming cost V 6 bases and J 1 base, with 9 bases left between them. The CDR3 runs 13 residues. The CDR3 sequence is CASSRTENTEAFF. CDR3 DNA: TGTGCCAGCAGTCGGACGGAGAACACTGAAGCTTTCTTT.

DNA of the CDR3: TGCAGTGCTATGGACAGTTACGAGCAGTACTTC. Protein sequence: CSAMDSYEQYF. The rearrangement joins TRBV20-1 to TRBJ2-7; TRBD1 is a possible D gene (6 bases). V was trimmed by 4 bases and J by 4 bases, leaving 8 bases between them. This CDR3 has 11 amino acids. Germline-derived CDR1 and CDR2 are DFQATT and SNEGSKA (reference sequence).

This rearrangement joins TRBV3-1 (or the pseudogene TRBV3-2) to TRBJ2-7; 9 nucleotides line up with TRBD2. This CDR3 contains 16 residues. Germline V CDR1 and CDR2: LGHDT, YNNKEL (reference sequence). J lost 10 bases, V lost 7 bases, and 20 bases had no gene match. The CDR3: CASKVIAGVFPGNQYF. As DNA, the CDR3 is TGTGCCAGCAAGGTAATAGCGGGAGTCTTTCCAGGTAATCAGTACTTC.

This clone was recorded only once. The chain carries TRBV11-3 and TRBJ1-6; TRBD1 might be the D (6 bases). Trimming shortened V by 4 bases and J by 5 bases, and 21 bases separated the two germline ends. Per germline, CDR1 SGHNT and CDR2 YENEEA. The CDR3 is 18 residues long. CDR3 sequence: CASSSPSLGGRNNSPLHF. CDR3 sequence (DNA): TGTGCCAGCAGCTCGCCCTCCCTCGGGGGCAGGAATAATTCACCCCTCCACTTT.

V usage is TRBV6-5 and J usage is TRBJ1-5; no definite D call. CDR1 and CDR2 from the germline V gene are MNHEY and SVGAGI. The V and J ends lost 4 bases and 1 base respectively, with 5 bases between them. There are 13 residues in the CDR3. Written as DNA, the CDR3 is TGTGCCAGCAGTTTACACAGCAATCAGCCCCAGCATTTT. Translated: CASSLHSNQPQHF.

This rearrangement joins TRBV2 to TRBJ1-4; 9 nucleotides line up with TRBD1. The V segment lost 10 bases and the J segment 7 bases; nucleotides outside the gene matches: 13. Germline V gives CDR1 SNHLY, CDR2 FYNNEI. The length of the CDR3 is 15 residues. CDR3 sequence (DNA): TGTGCCACCTGTGAGGACAGGGGTCGGGGTGAAAAACTGTTTTTT. It yields the protein CATCEDRGRGEKLFF.

The chain uses TRBV5-1 and TRBJ2-7; D perhaps matches TRBD2 (6 bases). CDR1 SGHRS and CDR2 YFSETQ come from the germline V gene. Trimming removed 5 bases at V and 3 bases at J, with 15 bases between. The CDR3 runs to 14 residues. CDR3 sequence reads: CASRRAGTFYEQYF. The CDR3 region has the DNA TGCGCCAGCAGAAGAGCGGGCACCTTCTACGAGCAGTACTTC. Using reference TRBV5-1 and TRBJ2-7 for the parts outside the CDR3, the full variable domain is KAGVTQTPRYLIKTRGQQVTLSCSPISGHRSVSWYQQTPGQGLQFLFEYFSETQRNKGNFPGRFSGRQFSNSRSEMNVSTLELGDSALYLCASRRAGTFYEQYFGPGTRLTVT.

The rearrangement uses TRBV7-9 and TRBJ1-1, with D uncertain. V was shortened by 1 base and J by 3 bases, with 6 bases between the two germline ends. The germline gives CDR1 SEHNR, CDR2 FQNEAQ (reference sequence). The CDR3 loop spans 13 amino acids. In nucleotides, the CDR3 is TGTGCCAGCAGCTTAGGTACGGACACTGAAGCTTTCTTT. Amino acids: CASSLGTDTEAFF.

The genes are TRBV5-4 and TRBJ2-7, with D tentatively TRBD2 (6 bases). This CDR3 is 15 amino acids long. Trimming removed 4 bases from V and 0 bases from J, with 14 bases in between. CDR1 and CDR2 from the germline V gene are SGHNT and YYREEE (reference sequence). CDR3 sequence: CASSGGLAASYEQYF. DNA for the CDR3: TGTGCCAGCAGCGGCGGCTTAGCGGCCTCCTACGAGCAGTACTTC.

The chain recombines TRBV28 with TRBJ1-1, with D perhaps TRBD1 (5 bases). V lost 5 bases and J 3 bases, leaving 10 bases between the germline ends. Germline values: CDR1 MDHEN, CDR2 SYDVKM. The CDR3 consists of 13 residues. The CDR3: CASSLSGDTEAFF. CDR3 DNA: TGTGCCAGCAGTCTATCGGGGGACACTGAAGCTTTCTTT.

This clone was found once. The V call is TRBV23-1, the J call TRBJ2-5, with a tentative D call TRBD2 (5 bases). TRBV23-1 is reported as an ORF; its role is uncertain. The CDR3 is 12 residues long. Trimming stripped 4 bases from V and 6 bases from J, with 9 bases between. CDR3 residues: CASSRAGKTQYF. The DNA of the CDR3 is TGCGCCAGCAGTCGGGCCGGGAAGACCCAGTACTTC.

This chain connects TRBV28 to TRBJ2-7; 10 bases are shared with TRBD2. Germline lookup yields CDR1 MDHEN and CDR2 SYDVKM. CDR3 length: 16 amino acids. The trim removed 5 bases at V and 0 bases at J, leaving 7 bases unmatched. The CDR3 DNA sequence: TGTGCCAGCAGTCCGGGACTAGCGTTGAGCTCCTACGAGCAGTACTTC. Residues: CASSPGLALSSYEQYF.

The chain recombines TRBV6-5 with TRBJ1-2, with 9 bases aligning to TRBD1. The germline CDR1 and CDR2 sequences are MNHEY and SVGAGI. Unmatched junction bases numbered 5, after V lost 6 bases and J lost 3 bases. The CDR3 contains 14 residues. CDR3 loop: CASRTGGAHYGYTF. The DNA of the CDR3 is TGTGCCAGCAGAACAGGGGGCGCCCACTATGGCTACACCTTC.